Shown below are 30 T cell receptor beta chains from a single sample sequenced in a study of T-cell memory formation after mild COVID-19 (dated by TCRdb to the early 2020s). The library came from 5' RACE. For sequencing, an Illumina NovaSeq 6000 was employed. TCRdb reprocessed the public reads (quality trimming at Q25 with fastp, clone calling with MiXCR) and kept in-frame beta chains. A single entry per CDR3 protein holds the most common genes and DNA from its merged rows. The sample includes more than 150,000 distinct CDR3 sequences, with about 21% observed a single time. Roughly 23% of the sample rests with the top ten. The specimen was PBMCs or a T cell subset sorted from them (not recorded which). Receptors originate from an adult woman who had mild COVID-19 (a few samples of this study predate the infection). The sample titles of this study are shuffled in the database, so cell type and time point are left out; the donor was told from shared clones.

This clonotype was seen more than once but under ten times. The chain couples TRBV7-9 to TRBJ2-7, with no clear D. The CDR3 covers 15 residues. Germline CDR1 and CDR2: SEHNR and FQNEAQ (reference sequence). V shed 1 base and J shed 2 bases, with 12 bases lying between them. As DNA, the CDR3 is TGTGCCAGCAGCTTAGGTGTTAATCCAACCTACGAGCAGTACTTC. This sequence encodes CASSLGVNPTYEQYF.

In nucleotides, the CDR3 is TGTGCCAGCAGTTACTCAAAGGCGGGACAGAACACTGAAGCTTTCTTT. Its translation: CASSYSKAGQNTEAFF. This chain links TRBV6-2 or TRBV6-3 with TRBJ1-1; D is perhaps TRBD1 (6 bases). In germline, CDR1 is MNHEY, CDR2 SVGEGT. CDR3 length: 16 residues. V was trimmed by 0 bases and J by 1 base, leaving 12 bases between them.

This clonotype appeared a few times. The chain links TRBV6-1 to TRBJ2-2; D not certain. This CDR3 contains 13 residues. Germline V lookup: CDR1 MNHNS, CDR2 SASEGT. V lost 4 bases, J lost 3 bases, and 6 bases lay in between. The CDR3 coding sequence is TGTGCCAGCAGTGCCGACTACACCGGGGAGCTGTTTTTT. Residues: CASSADYTGELFF.

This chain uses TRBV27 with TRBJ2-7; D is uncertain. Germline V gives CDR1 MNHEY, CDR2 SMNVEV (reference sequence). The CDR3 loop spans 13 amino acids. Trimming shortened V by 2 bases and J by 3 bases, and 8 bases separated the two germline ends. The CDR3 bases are TGTGCCAGCAGTTTAAGTTCAGACTACGAGCAGTACTTC. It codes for CASSLSSDYEQYF.

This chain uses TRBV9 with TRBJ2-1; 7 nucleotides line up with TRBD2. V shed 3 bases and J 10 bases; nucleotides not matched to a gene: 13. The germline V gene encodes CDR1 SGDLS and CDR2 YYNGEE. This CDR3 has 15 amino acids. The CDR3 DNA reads TGTGCCAGCAGCGAACGGGGGGACCCCGGGTGGGAGCAGTTCTTC. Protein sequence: CASSERGDPGWEQFF.

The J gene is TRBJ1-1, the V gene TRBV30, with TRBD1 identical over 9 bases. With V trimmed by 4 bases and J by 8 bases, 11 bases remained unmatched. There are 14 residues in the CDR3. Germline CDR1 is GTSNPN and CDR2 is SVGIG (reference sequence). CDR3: CAWNEGTGPYEAFF. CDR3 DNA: TGTGCCTGGAATGAAGGGACAGGGCCTTACGAAGCTTTCTTT.

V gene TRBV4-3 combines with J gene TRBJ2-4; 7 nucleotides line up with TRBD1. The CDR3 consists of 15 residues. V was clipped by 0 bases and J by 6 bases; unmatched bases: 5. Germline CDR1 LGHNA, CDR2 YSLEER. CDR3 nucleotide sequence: TGCGCCAGCAGCCAAGATGAGGGGGCACCAAACATTCAGTACTTC. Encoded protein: CASSQDEGAPNIQYF.

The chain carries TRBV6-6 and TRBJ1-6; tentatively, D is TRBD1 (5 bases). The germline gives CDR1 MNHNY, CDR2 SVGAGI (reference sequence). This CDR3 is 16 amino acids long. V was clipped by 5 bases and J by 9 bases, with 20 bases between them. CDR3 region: CASSHAEGGETSPLHF. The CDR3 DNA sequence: TGTGCCAGCAGTCACGCGGAGGGAGGGGAGACTTCACCCCTCCACTTT.

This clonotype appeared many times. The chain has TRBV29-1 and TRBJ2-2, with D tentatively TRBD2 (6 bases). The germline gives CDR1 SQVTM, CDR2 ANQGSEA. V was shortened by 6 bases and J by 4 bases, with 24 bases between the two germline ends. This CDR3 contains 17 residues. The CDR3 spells CSVRRGDSESPTGELFF. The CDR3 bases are TGCAGCGTCCGGCGTGGGGACTCCGAATCCCCCACCGGGGAGCTGTTTTTT.

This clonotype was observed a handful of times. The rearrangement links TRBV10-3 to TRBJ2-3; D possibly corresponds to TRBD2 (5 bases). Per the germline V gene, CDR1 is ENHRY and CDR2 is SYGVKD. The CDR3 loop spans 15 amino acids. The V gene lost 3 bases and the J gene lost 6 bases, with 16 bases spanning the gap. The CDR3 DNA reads TGTGCCATCAGTGACCCGGGATTGGGGTCTGATACGCAGTATTTT. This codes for CAISDPGLGSDTQYF.

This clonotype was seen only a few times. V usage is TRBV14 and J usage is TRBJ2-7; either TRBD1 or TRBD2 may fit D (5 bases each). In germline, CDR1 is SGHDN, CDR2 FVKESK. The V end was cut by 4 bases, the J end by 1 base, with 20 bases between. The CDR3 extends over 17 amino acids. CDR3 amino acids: CASSRLLGDRVSYEQYF. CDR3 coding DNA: TGTGCCAGCAGCCGCCTGCTTGGGGACCGGGTTTCCTACGAGCAGTACTTC.

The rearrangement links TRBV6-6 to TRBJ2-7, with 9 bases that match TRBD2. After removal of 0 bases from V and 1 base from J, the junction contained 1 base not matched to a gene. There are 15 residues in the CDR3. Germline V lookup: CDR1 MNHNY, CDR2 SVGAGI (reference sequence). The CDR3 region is CASSYSLAGSYEQYF. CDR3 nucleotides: TGTGCCAGCAGTTACTCGCTAGCGGGATCCTACGAGCAGTACTTC.

CDR3 protein: CATSQGSADTQYF. As DNA, the CDR3 is TGTGCCACCAGTCAAGGGAGCGCAGATACGCAGTATTTT. The V gene is TRBV24-1, the J gene TRBJ2-3, with D possibly being TRBD2 (5 bases). This CDR3 has 13 residues. V was trimmed by 6 bases and J by 4 bases, leaving 10 bases between them. CDR1 is KGHDR, CDR2 SFDVKD, per germline.

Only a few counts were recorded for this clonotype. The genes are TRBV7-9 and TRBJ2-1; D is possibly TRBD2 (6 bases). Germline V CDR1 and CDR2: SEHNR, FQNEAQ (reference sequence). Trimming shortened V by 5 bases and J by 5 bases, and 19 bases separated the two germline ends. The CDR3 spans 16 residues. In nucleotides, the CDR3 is TGTGCCAGCAGCCCGAATAGGGCGGGATCGCACAATGAGCAGTTCTTC. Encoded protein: CASSPNRAGSHNEQFF.

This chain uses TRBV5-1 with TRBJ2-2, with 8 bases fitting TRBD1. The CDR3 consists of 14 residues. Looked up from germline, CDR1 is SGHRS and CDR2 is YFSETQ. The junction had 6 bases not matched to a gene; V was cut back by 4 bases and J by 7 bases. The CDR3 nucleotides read TGCGCCAGCAGCGCTGGACAGGGACTCGGGGAGCTGTTTTTT. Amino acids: CASSAGQGLGELFF.

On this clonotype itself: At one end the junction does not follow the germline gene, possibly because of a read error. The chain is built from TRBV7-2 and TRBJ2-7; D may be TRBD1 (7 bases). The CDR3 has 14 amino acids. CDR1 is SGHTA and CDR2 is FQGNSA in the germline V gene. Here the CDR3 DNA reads TGTGCCAGCAGATTAGGAGGGGGCGGCTACGAGCAGTACTTC. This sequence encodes CASRLGGGGYEQYF.

The CDR3 DNA reads as TGTGCCAGCTCACTATCCCGGGCGGATTCCTACGAGCAGTACTTC. It yields the protein CASSLSRADSYEQYF. The chain joins TRBV18 to TRBJ2-7; D uncertain. The CDR3 has 15 residues. The V gene's germline CDR1 is KGHSH and CDR2 LQKENI. Between the trimmed V and J ends, which lost 4 bases and 1 base, there was a span of 14 bases.

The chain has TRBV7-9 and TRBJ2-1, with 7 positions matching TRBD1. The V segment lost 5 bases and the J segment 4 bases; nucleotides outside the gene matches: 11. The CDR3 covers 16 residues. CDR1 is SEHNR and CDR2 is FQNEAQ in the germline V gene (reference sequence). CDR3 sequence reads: CASSVRQGLAYNEQFF. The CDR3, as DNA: TGTGCCAGCAGCGTCAGACAGGGATTGGCTTACAATGAGCAGTTCTTC.

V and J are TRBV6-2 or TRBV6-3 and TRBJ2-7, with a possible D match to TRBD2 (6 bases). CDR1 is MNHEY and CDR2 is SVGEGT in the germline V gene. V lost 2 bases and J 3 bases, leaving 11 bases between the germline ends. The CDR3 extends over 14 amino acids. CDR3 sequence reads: CASSYGGTSYEQYF. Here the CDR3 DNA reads TGTGCCAGCAGTTACGGGGGGACCAGCTACGAGCAGTACTTC.

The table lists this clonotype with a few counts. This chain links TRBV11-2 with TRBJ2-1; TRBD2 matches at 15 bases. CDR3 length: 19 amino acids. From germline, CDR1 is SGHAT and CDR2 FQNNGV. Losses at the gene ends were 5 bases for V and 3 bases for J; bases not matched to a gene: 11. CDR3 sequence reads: CASSPWTSGGVVSYNEQFF. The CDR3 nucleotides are TGTGCCAGCAGCCCGTGGACTAGCGGGGGGGTTGTTAGCTACAATGAGCAGTTCTTC.

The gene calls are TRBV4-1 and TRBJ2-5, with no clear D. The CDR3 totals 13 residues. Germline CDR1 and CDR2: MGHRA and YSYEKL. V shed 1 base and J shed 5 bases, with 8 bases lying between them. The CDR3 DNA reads TGCGCCAGCAGCCAAGTGGGCTCGGAGACCCAGTACTTC. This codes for CASSQVGSETQYF.

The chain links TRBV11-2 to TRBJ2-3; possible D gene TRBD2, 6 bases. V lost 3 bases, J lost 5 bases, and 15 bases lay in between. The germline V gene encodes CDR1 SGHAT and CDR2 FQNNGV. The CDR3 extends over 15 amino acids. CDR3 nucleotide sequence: TGTGCCAGCAGCTTTGGAGGGGCGGTTATAGATACGCAGTATTTT. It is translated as CASSFGGAVIDTQYF.

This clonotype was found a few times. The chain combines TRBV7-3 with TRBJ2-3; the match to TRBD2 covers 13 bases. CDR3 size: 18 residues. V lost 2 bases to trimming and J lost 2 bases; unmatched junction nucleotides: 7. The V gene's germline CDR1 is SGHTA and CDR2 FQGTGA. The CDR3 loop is CASSLVAGLAGYTDTQYF. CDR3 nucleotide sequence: TGTGCCAGCAGCTTAGTCGCGGGACTAGCGGGGTACACAGATACGCAGTATTTT. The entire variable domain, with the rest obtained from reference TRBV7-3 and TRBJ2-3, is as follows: GAGVSQTPSNKVTEKGKYVELRCDPISGHTALYWYRQSLGQGPEFLIYFQGTGAADDSGLPNDRFFAVRPEGSVSTLKIQRTERGDSAVYLCASSLVAGLAGYTDTQYFGPGTRLTVL.

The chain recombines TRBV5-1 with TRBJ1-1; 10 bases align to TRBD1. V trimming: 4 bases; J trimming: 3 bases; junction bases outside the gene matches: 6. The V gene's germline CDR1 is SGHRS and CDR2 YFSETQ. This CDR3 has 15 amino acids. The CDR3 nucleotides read TGCGCCAGCAGCCTCCCGACAGGGGGCTACACTGAAGCTTTCTTT. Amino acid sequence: CASSLPTGGYTEAFF.

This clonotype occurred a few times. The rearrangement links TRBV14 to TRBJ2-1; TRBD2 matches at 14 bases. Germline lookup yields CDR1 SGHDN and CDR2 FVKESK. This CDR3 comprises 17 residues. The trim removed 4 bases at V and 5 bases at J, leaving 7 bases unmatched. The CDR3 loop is CASSPGLAGVRDNEQFF. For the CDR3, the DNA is TGTGCCAGCAGCCCGGGACTAGCGGGAGTTAGGGACAATGAGCAGTTCTTC.

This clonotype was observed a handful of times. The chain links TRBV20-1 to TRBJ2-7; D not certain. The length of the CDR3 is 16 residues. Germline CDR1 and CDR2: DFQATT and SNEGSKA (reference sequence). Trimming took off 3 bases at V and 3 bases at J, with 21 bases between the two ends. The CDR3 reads CSARARESPSLYEQYF. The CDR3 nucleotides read TGCAGTGCTAGGGCCCGAGAGAGTCCTTCGCTCTACGAGCAGTACTTC.

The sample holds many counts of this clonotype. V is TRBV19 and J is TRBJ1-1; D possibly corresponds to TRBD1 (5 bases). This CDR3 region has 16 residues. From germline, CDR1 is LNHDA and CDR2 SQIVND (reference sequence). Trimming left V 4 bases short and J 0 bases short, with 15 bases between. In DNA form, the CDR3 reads TGTGCCAGTAGTACCCCTATCGACAGCGTGAACACTGAAGCTTTCTTT. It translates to CASSTPIDSVNTEAFF.

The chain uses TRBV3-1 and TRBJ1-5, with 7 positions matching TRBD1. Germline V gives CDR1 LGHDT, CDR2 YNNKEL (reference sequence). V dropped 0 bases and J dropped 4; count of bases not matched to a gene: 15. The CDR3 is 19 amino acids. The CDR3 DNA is TGTGCCAGCAGCCAAGATCTTTTCGACAGGGCGGCGGGTAATCAGCCCCAGCATTTT. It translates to CASSQDLFDRAAGNQPQHF.

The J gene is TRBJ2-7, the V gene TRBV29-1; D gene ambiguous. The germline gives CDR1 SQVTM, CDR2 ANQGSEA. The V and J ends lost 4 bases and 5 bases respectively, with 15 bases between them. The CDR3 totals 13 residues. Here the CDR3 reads CSVVPRALDEQYF. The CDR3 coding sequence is TGCAGCGTTGTGCCCCGGGCCCTCGACGAGCAGTACTTC.

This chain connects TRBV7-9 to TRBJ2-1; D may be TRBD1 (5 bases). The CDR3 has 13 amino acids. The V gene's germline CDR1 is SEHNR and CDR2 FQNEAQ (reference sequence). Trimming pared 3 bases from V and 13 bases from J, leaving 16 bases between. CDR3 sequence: CASSFPVGLIQFF. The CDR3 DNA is TGTGCCAGCAGCTTTCCTGTGGGGCTTATTCAGTTCTTC.